Given below is one T cell receptor (beta chain) in context. V was cut by 1 base and J by 7 bases, with 11 bases left in between. In germline, CDR1 is SEHNR, CDR2 FQNEAQ (reference sequence). The CDR3 runs 14 residues. This entry comes from a study of CD8 T cells in ankylosing spondylitis. MiXCR, run by TCRdb on the 5' RACE reads, gives a single entry per CDR3 protein. The sample includes some 130,000 distinct CDR3 sequences, roughly 15% of them seen just once. Sequenced material: blood, either unsorted or a sorted T cell fraction (not recorded which). The J gene is TRBJ2-1, the V gene TRBV7-9; maybe TRBD2 (6 bases). The source is a female donor with ankylosing spondylitis or in good health (not recorded which). This CDR3 is CASSLGGDLNEQFF. CDR3 DNA: TGTGCCAGCAGCTTAGGGGGGGATTTGAATGAGCAGTTCTTC.